The 5 T cell receptor beta chains listed next were all sequenced from one sample in a study of T cells in Graves' hyperthyroidism and ophthalmopathy. Template material for amplifying TCR beta CDR3 regions consisted of RNA transcripts. HTBI primers drove first-round RT-PCR of the TCR CDR3. MiXCR was run by TCRdb on the multiplex PCR reads, yielding one entry per CDR3 protein. Of around 570,000 distinct CDR3 sequences listed, just under 20% are singletons. Sequenced input: blood. Source of these receptors: a man aged 40-50 years with Graves' ophthalmopathy.

This sequence joins TRBV28 and TRBJ2-1; 9 bases match TRBD2. Germline loops: CDR1 MDHEN, CDR2 SYDVKM. The length of the CDR3 is 14 residues. Trimming at V came to 6 bases and at J to 5 bases, leaving 5 bases not matched to a gene. CDR3 in DNA: TGTGCCAGCAGGGTTAGCGGGAGTAACAATGAGCAGTTCTTC. It yields the protein CASRVSGSNNEQFF.

This clonotype was observed at least ten times. The rearrangement joins TRBV6-5 to TRBJ1-5, with TRBD1 identical over 8 bases. Losses at the gene ends were 0 bases for V and 4 bases for J; bases not matched to a gene: 8. There are 17 residues in the CDR3. The germline V gene has CDR1 MNHEY and CDR2 SVGAGI. The CDR3 is CASSYSGQGKANQPQHF. For the CDR3, the DNA is TGTGCCAGCAGTTACTCCGGACAGGGTAAGGCTAATCAGCCCCAGCATTTT.

This clonotype was detected many times. This rearrangement joins TRBV7-2 to TRBJ2-7; D may match TRBD1 or TRBD2 (6 bases each). Germline V gene sequence: CDR1 SGHTA, CDR2 FQGNSA. Trimming pared 7 bases from V and 9 bases from J, leaving 22 bases between. The CDR3 runs 14 residues. The CDR3 DNA is TGTGCCAGCAACCCCGGGGGCACACAAGCGGCGCAGTACTTC. Its protein is CASNPGGTQAAQYF.

The J gene is TRBJ2-7, the V gene TRBV20-1; possibly TRBD1 for D (5 bases). The CDR3 spans 14 residues. Germline CDR1 reads DFQATT; CDR2 reads SNEGSKA (reference sequence). The V end was cut by 5 bases, the J end by 3 bases, with 17 bases between. Here the CDR3 reads CSASGGQKIYEQYF. The CDR3 DNA reads TGCAGTGCTTCGGGCGGACAAAAAATCTACGAGCAGTACTTC.

There are a few counts of this clonotype. The chain employs TRBV13 and TRBJ2-1; D gene unclear. In germline, CDR1 is PRHDT, CDR2 FYEKMQ (reference sequence). This CDR3 comprises 13 residues. V was clipped by 3 bases and J by 7 bases, with 10 bases between them. The CDR3 DNA sequence: TGTGCCAGCAGCTTTAGCTTGCCAAATGAGCAGTTCTTC. This translates into CASSFSLPNEQFF.